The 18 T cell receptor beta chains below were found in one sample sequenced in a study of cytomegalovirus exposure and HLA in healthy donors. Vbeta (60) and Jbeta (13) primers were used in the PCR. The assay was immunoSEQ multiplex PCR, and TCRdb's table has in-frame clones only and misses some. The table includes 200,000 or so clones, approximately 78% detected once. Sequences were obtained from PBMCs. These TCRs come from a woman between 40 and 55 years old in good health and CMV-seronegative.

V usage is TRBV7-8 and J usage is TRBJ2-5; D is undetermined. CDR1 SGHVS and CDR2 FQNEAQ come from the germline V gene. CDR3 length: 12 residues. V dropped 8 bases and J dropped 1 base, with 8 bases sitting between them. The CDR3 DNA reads TGTGCCAGCGCCCGCAGCCAAGAGACCCAGTACTTC. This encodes CASARSQETQYF.

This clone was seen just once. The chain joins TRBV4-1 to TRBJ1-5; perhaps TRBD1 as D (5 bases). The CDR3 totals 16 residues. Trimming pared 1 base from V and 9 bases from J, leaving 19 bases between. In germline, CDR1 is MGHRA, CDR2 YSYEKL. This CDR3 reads CASSQVRLQVRSPQHF. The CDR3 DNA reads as TGCGCCAGCAGCCAAGTTAGGTTACAGGTTCGTTCGCCCCAGCATTTT.

Here the CDR3 DNA reads TGTGCCAGCAGCCAAGCACCCGTCCGACTAGCCCGAAACAATGAGCAGTTCTTC. Its translation: CASSQAPVRLARNNEQFF. V is TRBV4-2 and J is TRBJ2-1; 7 bases are a match to TRBD2. Unmatched junction bases numbered 14, after V lost 1 base and J lost 5 bases. Looked up from germline, CDR1 is LGHNA and CDR2 is YNFKEQ. CDR3 length: 18 residues.

For the CDR3, the DNA is TGTGCCAGTAGTGTGGGCGTAGCGGGGGGCAAAAACATTCAGTACTTC. It encodes CASSVGVAGGKNIQYF. The chain carries TRBV19 and TRBJ2-4, with 10 bases aligning to TRBD2. Germline assignment: CDR1 LNHDA and CDR2 SQIVND (reference sequence). CDR3 size: 16 residues. The V segment lost 5 bases and the J segment 3 bases; nucleotides outside the gene matches: 7. The variable domain in full, completed from reference TRBV19 and TRBJ2-4, reads DGGITQSPKYLFRKEGQNVTLSCEQNLNHDAMYWYRQDPGQGLRLIYYSQIVNDFQKGDIAEGYSVSREKKESFPLTVTSAQKNPTAFYLCASSVGVAGGKNIQYFGAGTRLSVL.

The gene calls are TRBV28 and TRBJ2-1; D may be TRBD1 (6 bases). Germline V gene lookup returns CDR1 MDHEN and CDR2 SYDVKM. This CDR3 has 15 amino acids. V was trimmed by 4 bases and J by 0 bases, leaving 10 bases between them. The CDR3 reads CASSYRDSSYNEQFF. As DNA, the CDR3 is TGTGCCAGCAGTTACAGGGATAGCTCCTACAATGAGCAGTTCTTC.

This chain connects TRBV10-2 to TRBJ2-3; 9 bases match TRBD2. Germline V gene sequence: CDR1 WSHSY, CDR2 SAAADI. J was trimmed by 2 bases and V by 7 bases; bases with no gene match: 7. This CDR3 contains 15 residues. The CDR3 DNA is TGCGCCAGCATTGTAGGACTAGCGTACACAGATACGCAGTATTTT. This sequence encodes CASIVGLAYTDTQYF.

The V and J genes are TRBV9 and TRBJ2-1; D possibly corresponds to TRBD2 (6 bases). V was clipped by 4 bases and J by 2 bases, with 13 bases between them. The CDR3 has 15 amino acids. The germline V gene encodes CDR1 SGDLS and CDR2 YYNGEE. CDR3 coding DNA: TGTGCCAGCAGCTTGACGGGAGACGCCTACAATGAGCAGTTCTTC. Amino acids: CASSLTGDAYNEQFF.

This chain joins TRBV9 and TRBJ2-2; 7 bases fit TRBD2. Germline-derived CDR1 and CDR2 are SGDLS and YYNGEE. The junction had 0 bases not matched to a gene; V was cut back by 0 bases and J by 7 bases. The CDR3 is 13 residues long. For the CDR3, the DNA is TGTGCCAGCAGCGTAGCGGGAGGCGGGGAGCTGTTTTTT. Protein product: CASSVAGGGELFF.

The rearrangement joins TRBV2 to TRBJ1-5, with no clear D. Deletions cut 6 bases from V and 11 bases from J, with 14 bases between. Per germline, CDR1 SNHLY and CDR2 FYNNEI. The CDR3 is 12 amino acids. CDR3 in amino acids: CASRVRQEAQHF. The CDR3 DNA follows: TGTGCCAGCAGGGTACGTCAGGAGGCCCAGCATTTT. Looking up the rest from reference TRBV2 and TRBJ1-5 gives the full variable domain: EPEVTQTPSHQVTQMGQEVILRCVPISNHLYFYWYRQILGQKVEFLVSFYNNEISEKSEIFDDQFSVERPDGSNFTLKIRSTKLEDSAMYFCASRVRQEAQHFGDGTRLSIL.

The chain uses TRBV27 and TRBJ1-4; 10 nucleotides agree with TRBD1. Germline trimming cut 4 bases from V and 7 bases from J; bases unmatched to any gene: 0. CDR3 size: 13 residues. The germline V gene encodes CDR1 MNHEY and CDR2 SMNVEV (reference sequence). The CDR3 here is CASSWTGGEKLFF. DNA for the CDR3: TGTGCCAGCAGTTGGACAGGGGGTGAAAAACTGTTTTTT.

DNA for the CDR3: TGTGCCAGCAGCCCCCAGCTAGAGGCCGGGGAGCTGTTTTTT. Amino acid sequence: CASSPQLEAGELFF. The chain employs TRBV9 and TRBJ2-2; D remains ambiguous. Germline assignment: CDR1 SGDLS and CDR2 YYNGEE. Trimming took 4 bases from V and 6 from J, leaving 13 bases between them. This CDR3 contains 14 residues.

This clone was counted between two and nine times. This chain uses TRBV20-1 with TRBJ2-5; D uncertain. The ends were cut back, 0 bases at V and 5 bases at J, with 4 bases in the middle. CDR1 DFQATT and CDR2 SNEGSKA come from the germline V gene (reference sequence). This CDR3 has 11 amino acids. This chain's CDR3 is CSARDRETQYF. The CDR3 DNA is TGCAGTGCTAGAGATCGGGAGACCCAGTACTTC.

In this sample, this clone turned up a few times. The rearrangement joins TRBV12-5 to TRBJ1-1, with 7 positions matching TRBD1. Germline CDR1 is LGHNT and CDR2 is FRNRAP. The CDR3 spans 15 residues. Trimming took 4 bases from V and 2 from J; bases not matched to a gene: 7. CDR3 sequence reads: CASGSRSGGNTEAFF. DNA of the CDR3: TGTGCTAGTGGTTCGAGGTCAGGGGGAAACACTGAAGCTTTCTTT.

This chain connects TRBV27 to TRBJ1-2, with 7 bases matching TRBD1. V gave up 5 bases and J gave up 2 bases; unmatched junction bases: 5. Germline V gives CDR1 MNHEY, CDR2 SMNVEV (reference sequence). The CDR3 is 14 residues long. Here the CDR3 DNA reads TGTGCCAGCAGTCCGGACAGGCACAACTATGGCTACACCTTC. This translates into CASSPDRHNYGYTF.

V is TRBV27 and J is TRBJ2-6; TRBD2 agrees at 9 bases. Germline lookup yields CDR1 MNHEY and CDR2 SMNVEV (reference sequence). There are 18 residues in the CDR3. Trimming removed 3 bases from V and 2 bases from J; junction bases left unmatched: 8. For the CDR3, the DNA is TGTGCCAGCAGTTTCTTAGCGGGAGTTTTGGCTGGGGCCAACGTCCTGACTTTC. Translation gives CASSFLAGVLAGANVLTF.

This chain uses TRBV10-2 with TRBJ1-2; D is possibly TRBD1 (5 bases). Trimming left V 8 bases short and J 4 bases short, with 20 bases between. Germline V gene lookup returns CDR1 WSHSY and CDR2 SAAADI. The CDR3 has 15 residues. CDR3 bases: TGCGCCAGCTCAGAGACCAGGGTAGTGATCTATGGCTACACCTTC. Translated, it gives CASSETRVVIYGYTF.

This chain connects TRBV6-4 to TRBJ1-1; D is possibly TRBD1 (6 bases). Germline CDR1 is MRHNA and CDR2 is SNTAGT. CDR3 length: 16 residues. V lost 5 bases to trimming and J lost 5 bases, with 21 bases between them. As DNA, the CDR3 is TGTGCCAGCAGTTCCCGGGGGGGGGCCTATATGACTGAAGCTTTCTTT. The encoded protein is CASSSRGGAYMTEAFF.

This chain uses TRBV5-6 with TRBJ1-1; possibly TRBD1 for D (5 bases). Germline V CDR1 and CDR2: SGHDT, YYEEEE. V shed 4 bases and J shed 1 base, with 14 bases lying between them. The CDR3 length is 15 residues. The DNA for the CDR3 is TGTGCCAGCAGCCGAACAGGCCGCGGGAACACTGAAGCTTTCTTT. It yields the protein CASSRTGRGNTEAFF.